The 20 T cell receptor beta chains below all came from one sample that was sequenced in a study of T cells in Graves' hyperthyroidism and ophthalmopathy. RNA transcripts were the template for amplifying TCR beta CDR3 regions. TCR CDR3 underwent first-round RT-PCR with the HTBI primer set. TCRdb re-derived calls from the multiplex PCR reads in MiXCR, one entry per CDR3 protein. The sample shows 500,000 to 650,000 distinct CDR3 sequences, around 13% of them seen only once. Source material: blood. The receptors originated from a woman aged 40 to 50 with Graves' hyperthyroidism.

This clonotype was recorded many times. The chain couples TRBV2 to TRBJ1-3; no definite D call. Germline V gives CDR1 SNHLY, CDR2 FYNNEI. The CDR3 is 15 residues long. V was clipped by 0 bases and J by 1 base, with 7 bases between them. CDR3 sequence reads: CASSEAVGSGNTIYF. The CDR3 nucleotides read TGTGCCAGCAGTGAAGCGGTCGGATCTGGAAACACCATATATTTT.

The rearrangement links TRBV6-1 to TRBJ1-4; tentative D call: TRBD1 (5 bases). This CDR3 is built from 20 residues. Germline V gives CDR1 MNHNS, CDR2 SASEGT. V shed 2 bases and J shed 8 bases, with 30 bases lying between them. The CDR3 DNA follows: TGTGCCAGCAGTGAAATAAGGGGCCCCGCAAACTACGGGGGGTTCGAAAAACTGTTTTTT. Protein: CASSEIRGPANYGGFEKLFF.

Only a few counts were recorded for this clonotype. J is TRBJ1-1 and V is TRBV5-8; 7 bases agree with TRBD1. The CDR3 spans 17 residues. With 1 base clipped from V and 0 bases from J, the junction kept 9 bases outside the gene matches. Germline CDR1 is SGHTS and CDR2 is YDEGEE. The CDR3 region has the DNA TGTGCCAGCAGCTTGAATCGAGGAGGGGGCATGAACACTGAAGCTTTCTTT. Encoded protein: CASSLNRGGGMNTEAFF.

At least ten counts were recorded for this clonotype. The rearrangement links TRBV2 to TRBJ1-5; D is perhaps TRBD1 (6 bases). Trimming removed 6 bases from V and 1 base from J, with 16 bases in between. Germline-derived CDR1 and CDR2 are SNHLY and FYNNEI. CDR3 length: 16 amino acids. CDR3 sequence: CASRSNGGLSNQPQHF. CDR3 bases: TGTGCCAGCAGAAGTAACGGGGGCCTGAGCAATCAGCCCCAGCATTTT. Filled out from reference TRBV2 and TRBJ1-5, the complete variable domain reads EPEVTQTPSHQVTQMGQEVILRCVPISNHLYFYWYRQILGQKVEFLVSFYNNEISEKSEIFDDQFSVERPDGSNFTLKIRSTKLEDSAMYFCASRSNGGLSNQPQHFGDGTRLSIL.

CDR3 sequence reads: CASSSSEGVTNEKLFF. The CDR3 coding sequence is TGTGCCAGCAGCTCGAGCGAGGGGGTCACTAATGAAAAACTGTTTTTT. The chain has TRBV4-2 and TRBJ1-4; maybe TRBD1 (6 bases). The ends were cut back, 5 bases at V and 2 bases at J, with 15 bases in the middle. This CDR3 is built from 16 residues. CDR1 LGHNA and CDR2 YNFKEQ come from the germline V gene.

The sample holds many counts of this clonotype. CDR3 amino acids: CASTHYRGLNTGELFF. The CDR3 DNA reads TGTGCCAGCACCCATTACCGGGGGCTGAACACCGGGGAGCTGTTTTTT. The chain carries TRBV7-9 and TRBJ2-2; possibly TRBD1 or TRBD2 for D (6 bases each). This CDR3 spans 16 amino acids. The V end lost 7 bases, the J end lost 1 base, and 16 bases lay between the germline ends. Germline CDR1 SEHNR, CDR2 FQNEAQ (reference sequence). Full variable domain (outside the CDR3, taken from reference TRBV7-9 and TRBJ2-2): DTGVSQNPRHKITKRGQNVTFRCDPISEHNRLYWYRQTLGQGPEFLTYFQNEAQLEKSRLLSDRFSAERPKGSFSTLEIQRTEQGDSAMYLCASTHYRGLNTGELFFGEGSRLTVL.

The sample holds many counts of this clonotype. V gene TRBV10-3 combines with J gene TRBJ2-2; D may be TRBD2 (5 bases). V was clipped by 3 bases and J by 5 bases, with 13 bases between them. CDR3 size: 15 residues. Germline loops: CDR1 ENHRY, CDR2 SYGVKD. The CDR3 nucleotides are TGTGCCATCAGTGATTCTCCTCCGGGAACCGGGGAGCTGTTTTTT. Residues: CAISDSPPGTGELFF.

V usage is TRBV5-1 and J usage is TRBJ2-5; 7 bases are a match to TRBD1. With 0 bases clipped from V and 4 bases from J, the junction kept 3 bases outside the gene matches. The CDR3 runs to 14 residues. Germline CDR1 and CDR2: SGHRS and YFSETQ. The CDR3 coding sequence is TGCGCCAGCAGCTTGGCCAACAGGGGAGAGACCCAGTACTTC. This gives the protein CASSLANRGETQYF.

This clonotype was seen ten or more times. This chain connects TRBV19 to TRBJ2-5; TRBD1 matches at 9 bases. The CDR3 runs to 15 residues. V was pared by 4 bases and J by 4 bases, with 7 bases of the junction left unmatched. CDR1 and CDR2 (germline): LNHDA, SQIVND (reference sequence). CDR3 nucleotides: TGTGCCAGTAGTACCACCCGGGACAGGGTAGAGACCCAGTACTTC. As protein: CASSTTRDRVETQYF.

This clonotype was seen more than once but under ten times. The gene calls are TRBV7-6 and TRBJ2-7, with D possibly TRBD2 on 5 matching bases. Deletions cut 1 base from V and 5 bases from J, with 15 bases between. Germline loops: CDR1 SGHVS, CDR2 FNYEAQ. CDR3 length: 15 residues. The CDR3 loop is CASSLGAEALHEQYF. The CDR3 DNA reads TGTGCCAGCAGCTTAGGGGCGGAGGCACTCCACGAGCAGTACTTC.

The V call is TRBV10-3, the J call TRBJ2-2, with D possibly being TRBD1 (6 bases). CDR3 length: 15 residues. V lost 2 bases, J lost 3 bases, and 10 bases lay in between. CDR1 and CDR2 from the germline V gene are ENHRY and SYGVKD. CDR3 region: CAISEAGVDTGELFF. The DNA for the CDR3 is TGTGCCATCAGTGAGGCAGGGGTCGACACCGGGGAGCTGTTTTTT.

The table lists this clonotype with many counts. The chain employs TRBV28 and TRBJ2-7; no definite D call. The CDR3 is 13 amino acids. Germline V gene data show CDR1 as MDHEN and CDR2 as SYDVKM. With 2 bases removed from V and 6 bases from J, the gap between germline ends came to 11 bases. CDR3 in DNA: TGTGCCAGCAGTTTAAGGTGGCGAGGCGAGCAGTACTTC. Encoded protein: CASSLRWRGEQYF.

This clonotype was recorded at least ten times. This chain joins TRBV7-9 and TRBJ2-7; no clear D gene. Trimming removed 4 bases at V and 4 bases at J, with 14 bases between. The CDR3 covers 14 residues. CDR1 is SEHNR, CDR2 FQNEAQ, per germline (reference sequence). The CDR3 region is CASSSYSAVYEQYF. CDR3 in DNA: TGTGCCAGCAGCTCGTATTCTGCAGTATACGAGCAGTACTTC.

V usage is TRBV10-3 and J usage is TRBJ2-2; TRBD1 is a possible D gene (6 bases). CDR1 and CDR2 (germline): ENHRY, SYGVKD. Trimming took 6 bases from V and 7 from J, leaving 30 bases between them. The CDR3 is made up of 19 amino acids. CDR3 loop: CAIRDPGQVDPVIGGELFF. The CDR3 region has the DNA TGTGCCATCAGAGATCCGGGACAAGTGGACCCTGTAATCGGCGGGGAGCTGTTTTTT.

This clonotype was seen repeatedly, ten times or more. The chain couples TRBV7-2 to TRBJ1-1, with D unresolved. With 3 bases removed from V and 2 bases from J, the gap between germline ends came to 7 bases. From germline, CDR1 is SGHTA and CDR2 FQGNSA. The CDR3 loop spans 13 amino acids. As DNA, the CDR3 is TGTGCCAGCAGCTTCACACCAAACACTGAAGCTTTCTTT. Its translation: CASSFTPNTEAFF.

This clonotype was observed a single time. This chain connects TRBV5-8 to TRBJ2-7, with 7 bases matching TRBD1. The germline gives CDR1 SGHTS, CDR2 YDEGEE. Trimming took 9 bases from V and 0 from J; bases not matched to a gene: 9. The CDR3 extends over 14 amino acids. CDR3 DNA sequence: TGTGCCACGAAACTACAGGGGACCTCCTACGAGCAGTACTTC. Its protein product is CATKLQGTSYEQYF.

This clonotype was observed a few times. The CDR3 DNA reads as TGTGCCAGCAGTGCTGGACAGGGCGACTATGGCTACACCTTC. Amino acids: CASSAGQGDYGYTF. J is TRBJ1-2 and V is TRBV7-3; TRBD1 agrees at 8 bases. This CDR3 has 14 residues. Germline V gene data show CDR1 as SGHTA and CDR2 as FQGTGA. J gave up 3 bases and V 6 bases, and 6 bases lay outside the gene matches. The full variable domain, in which reference TRBV7-3 and TRBJ1-2 provide the parts outside the CDR3, is GAGVSQTPSNKVTEKGKYVELRCDPISGHTALYWYRQSLGQGPEFLIYFQGTGAADDSGLPNDRFFAVRPEGSVSTLKIQRTERGDSAVYLCASSAGQGDYGYTFGSGTRLTVV.

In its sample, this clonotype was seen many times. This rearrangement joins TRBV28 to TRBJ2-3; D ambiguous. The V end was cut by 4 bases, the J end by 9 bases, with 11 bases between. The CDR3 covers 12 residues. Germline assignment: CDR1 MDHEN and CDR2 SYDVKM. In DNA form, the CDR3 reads TGTGCCAGCAGTTCCCTTCAGACGACGCAGTATTTT. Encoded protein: CASSSLQTTQYF.

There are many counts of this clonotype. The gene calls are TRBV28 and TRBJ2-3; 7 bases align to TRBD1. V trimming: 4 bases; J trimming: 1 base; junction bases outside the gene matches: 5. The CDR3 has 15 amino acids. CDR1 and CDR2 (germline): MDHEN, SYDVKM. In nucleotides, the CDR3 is TGTGCCAGCAGTTCCTACGGGACAGGCACAGATACGCAGTATTTT. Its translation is CASSSYGTGTDTQYF.

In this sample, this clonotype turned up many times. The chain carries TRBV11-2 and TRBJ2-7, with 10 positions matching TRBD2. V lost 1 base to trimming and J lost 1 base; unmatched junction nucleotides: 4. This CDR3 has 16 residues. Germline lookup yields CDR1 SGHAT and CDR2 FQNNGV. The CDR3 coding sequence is TGTGCCAGCAGCTTAGCGACGACTAGCGGGTCCTACGAGCAGTACTTC. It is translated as CASSLATTSGSYEQYF.